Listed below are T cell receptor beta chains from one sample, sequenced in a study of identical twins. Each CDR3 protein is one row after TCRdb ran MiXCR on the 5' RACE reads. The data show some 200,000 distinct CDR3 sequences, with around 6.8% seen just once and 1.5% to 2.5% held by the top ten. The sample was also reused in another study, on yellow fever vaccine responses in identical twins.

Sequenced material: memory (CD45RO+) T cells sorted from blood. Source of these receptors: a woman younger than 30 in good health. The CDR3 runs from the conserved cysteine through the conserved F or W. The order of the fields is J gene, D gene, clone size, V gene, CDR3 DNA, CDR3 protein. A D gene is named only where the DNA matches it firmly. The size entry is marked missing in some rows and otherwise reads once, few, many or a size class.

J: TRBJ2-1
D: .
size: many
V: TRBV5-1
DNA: TGCGCCAGCAGCTTGGAAGCGGATAGGAATGAGCAGTTCTTC
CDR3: CASSLEADRNEQFF

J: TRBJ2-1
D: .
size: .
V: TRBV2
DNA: TGTGCCAGCAGGGACCTGGGGGCGCAAGTTGGCAATGAGCAGTTCTTC
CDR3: CASRDLGAQVGNEQFF

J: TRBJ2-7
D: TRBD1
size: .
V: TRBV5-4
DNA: TGTGCCAGCAGCTGGGGACAGGGGGAGCAGTACTTC
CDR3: CASSWGQGEQYF

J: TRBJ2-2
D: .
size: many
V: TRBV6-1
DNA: TGTGCCAGCAGTCTAGTTACCCCCGGGGAGCTGTTTTTT
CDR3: CASSLVTPGELFF

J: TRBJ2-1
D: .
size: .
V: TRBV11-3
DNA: TGTGCCAGCAGCCCTAGAGGGCAGACCTACAATGAGCAGTTCTTC
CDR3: CASSPRGQTYNEQFF

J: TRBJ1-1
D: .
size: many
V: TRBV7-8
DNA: TGTGCCAGCAGCTTGGACGGCTACACTGAAGCTTTCTTT
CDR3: CASSLDGYTEAFF

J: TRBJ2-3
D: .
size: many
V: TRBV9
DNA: TGTGCCAGCAGCTCTCAGACAGATACGCAGTATTTT
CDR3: CASSSQTDTQYF

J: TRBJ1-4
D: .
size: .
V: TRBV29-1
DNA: TGCAGCGTTAATGGGGCAAATGAAAAACTGTTTTTT
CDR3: CSVNGANEKLFF

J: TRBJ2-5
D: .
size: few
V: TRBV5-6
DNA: TGTGCCAGCAGCTTGGGGGGGCACGAGGAGACCCAGTACTTC
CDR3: CASSLGGHEETQYF

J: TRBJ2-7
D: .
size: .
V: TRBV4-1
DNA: TGCGCCAGCAGCCAAAACCGGGACATTCGCTCCTACGAGCAGTACTTC
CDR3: CASSQNRDIRSYEQYF

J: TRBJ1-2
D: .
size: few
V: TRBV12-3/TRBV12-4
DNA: TGTGCCAGCAGTTTATCGGCAGGCGCGAACACCTTC
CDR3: CASSLSAGANTF

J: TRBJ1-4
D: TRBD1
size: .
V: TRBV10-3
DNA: TGTGCCATCAGTGCGGGACAGACTAATGAAAAACTGTTTTTT
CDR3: CAISAGQTNEKLFF

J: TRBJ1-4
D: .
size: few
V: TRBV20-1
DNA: TGCAGCCTCCTTGCAACTAATGAAAAACTGTTTTTT
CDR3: CSLLATNEKLFF

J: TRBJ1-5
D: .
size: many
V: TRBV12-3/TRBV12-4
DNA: TGTGCCAGCAGCCAGGGCAACAATCAGCCCCAGCATTTT
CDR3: CASSQGNNQPQHF

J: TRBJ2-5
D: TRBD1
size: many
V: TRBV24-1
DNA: TGTGCCACCAGTGAACCTCCGGGACAGGGATCGGAGACCCAGTACTTC
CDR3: CATSEPPGQGSETQYF

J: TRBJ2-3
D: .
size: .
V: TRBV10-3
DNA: TGTGCCATCAGTGAAGTGCTAACTACGCAGTATTTT
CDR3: CAISEVLTTQYF

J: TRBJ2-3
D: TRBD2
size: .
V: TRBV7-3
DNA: TGTGCCAGCAGCCCCAGCGGGATACGCACAGATACGCAGTATTTT
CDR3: CASSPSGIRTDTQYF

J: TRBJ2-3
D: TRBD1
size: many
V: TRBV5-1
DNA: TGCGCCAGCAGCTTGGCCGGGACAGGGGATCGCACAGATACGCAGTATTTT
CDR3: CASSLAGTGDRTDTQYF

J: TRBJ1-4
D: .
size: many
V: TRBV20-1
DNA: TGCAGTGCTAGGACCCGACAGCCAACTAATGAAAAACTGTTTTTT
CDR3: CSARTRQPTNEKLFF

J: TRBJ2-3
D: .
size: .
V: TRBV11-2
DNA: TGTGCCACGACCGGGGGACTTCAATTTAGCACAGATACGCAGTATTTT
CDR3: CATTGGLQFSTDTQYF

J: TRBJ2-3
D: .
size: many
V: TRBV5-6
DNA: TGTGCCAGCAGCTTGGTTCATGTGGCAGATACGCAGTATTTT
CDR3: CASSLVHVADTQYF

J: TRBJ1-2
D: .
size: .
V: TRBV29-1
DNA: TGCAGCGATACTCAGGGGAACTATGGCTACACCTTC
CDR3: CSDTQGNYGYTF